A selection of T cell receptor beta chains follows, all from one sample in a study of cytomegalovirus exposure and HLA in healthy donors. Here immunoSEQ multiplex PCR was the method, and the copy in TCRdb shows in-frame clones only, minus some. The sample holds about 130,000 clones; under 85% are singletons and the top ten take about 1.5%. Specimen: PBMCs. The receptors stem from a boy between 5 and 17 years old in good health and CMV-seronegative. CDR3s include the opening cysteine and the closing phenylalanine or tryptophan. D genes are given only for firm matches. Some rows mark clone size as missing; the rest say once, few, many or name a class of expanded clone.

CDR3: CSGDPTTGLGEAFF
DNA: TGCAGCGGAGACCCGACGACAGGGCTCGGTGAAGCTTTCTTT
V: TRBV29-1
J: TRBJ1-1
D: TRBD1
size: .

CDR3: CAIGRGYEQYF
DNA: TGTGCCATCGGCCGGGGGTACGAGCAGTACTTC
V: TRBV6-1
J: TRBJ2-7
D: .
size: .

CDR3: CASSPQTGGGNTIYF
DNA: TGTGCCAGCAGCCCGCAGACAGGGGGTGGAAACACCATATATTTT
V: TRBV11-2
J: TRBJ1-3
D: TRBD1
size: .

CDR3: CASTRTKANEQYF
DNA: TGTGCCAGCACGAGGACTAAAGCGAACGAGCAGTACTTC
V: TRBV21-1
J: TRBJ2-7
D: .
size: .

CDR3: CASSPTSGTEAFF
DNA: TGCGCCAGCAGCCCCACATCAGGGACTGAAGCTTTCTTT
V: TRBV4-3
J: TRBJ1-1
D: .
size: .

CDR3: CASSLSPGQGAPEAFF
DNA: TGTGCCAGTAGTCTATCTCCGGGACAGGGGGCTCCTGAAGCTTTCTTT
V: TRBV19
J: TRBJ1-1
D: TRBD1
size: few

CDR3: CASSQGQGFTADTQYF
DNA: TGCGCCAGCAGCCAAGGGCAGGGGTTTACCGCAGATACGCAGTATTTT
V: TRBV4-1
J: TRBJ2-3
D: .
size: .

CDR3: CASSPSSYEQYF
DNA: TGTGCCAGCTCACCTTCTTCCTACGAGCAGTACTTC
V: TRBV18
J: TRBJ2-7
D: .
size: once

CDR3: CASSFLGQSYEQYF
DNA: TGCGCCAGCAGCTTTCTCGGACAGTCCTACGAGCAGTACTTC
V: TRBV5-1
J: TRBJ2-7
D: .
size: once

CDR3: CASSVGGTDTQYF
DNA: TGTGCCAGCAGCGTAGGAGGCACAGATACGCAGTATTTT
V: TRBV9
J: TRBJ2-3
D: .
size: .

CDR3: CASSPWRGGTGELFF
DNA: TGTGCCAGCAGCCCCTGGAGGGGTGGAACCGGGGAGCTGTTTTTT
V: TRBV7-6
J: TRBJ2-2
D: .
size: .